This T cell receptor (beta chain) was sequenced during a study of T cell responses to AZD1222 COVID-19 vaccine. Study in general: Researchers grouped second doses given at about 4 or about 12 weeks into one pool.

TCRdb's copy holds only in-frame clones and misses some; the assay was immunoSEQ multiplex PCR. Of 90,000 to 95,000 clones listed, around nine tenths are singletons. About this clone itself: Its specificity is unknown.

The study's findings and limits: Clonal diversity was possibly underestimated, and white British individuals and females predominated among donors. Regions 160-218 and 743-854 held dominance among vaccine-associated CD4 TCRs, which spanned spike. Baseline antibody screening turned up just a handful of seropositive AZD1222 recipients.

Looked up from germline, CDR1 is KGHDR and CDR2 is SFDVKD. This CDR3 is 15 amino acids long. The V gene lost 3 bases and the J gene lost 1 base, with 12 bases spanning the gap. The sequence derives from an adult in good health. This specimen was peripheral blood, taken on day 0 of AZD1222 vaccination. This chain uses TRBV24-1 with TRBJ2-7; perhaps TRBD1 as D (6 bases). Here the CDR3 DNA reads TGTGCCACCAGTGATGCCGGGACAACGTCCTACGAGCAGTACTTC. It codes for CATSDAGTTSYEQYF.